A selection of T cell receptor beta chains follows, all from one sample in a study of blood T cell repertoires in COVID-19. Only in-frame clones appear in the TCRdb table, and some are missing; sequencing was by immunoSEQ multiplex PCR. The repertoire consists of approximately 130,000 clones, with roughly 79% occurring once and the leading ten covering roughly 20%. The sequencing sample was made of peripheral blood. The receptor source for this set is an elderly man with acute or convalescent COVID-19. Each CDR3 is given with its conserved first and last residue. D genes are given only for firm matches. Clone size, where shown, is once, few, many, or a class for clones that have expanded.

j_gene,abundance,v_gene,len,d_gene,CDR3nt,CDR3aa
TRBJ2-7,NA,TRBV21-1,15,NA,TGTGCCAGCAGCAAGGACAGGGAGGGGTCCTACGAGCAGTACTTC,CASSKDREGSYEQYF
TRBJ1-6,few,TRBV3-1/TRBV3-2,18,NA,TGTGCCAGCAGCCAAATTATGCCCACGTCAGGACAGCCTGGGGCCCTCCACTTT,CASSQIMPTSGQPGALHF
TRBJ1-5,NA,TRBV30,13,NA,TGTGCCTGGAGCTACAGTAGCAATCAGCCCCAGCATTTT,CAWSYSSNQPQHF
TRBJ2-7,NA,TRBV7-9,12,NA,TGTGCCAGCAGGTTACAGGGAGGGGAGCAGTACTTC,CASRLQGGEQYF
TRBJ2-1,NA,TRBV25-1,16,TRBD1,TGTGCCAGCAGTGATACACGACAGGGGGCGTCCAATGAGCAGTTCTTC,CASSDTRQGASNEQFF
TRBJ2-4,NA,TRBV7-2,13,NA,TGTGCCAGCAGCTTAGATCAGGTTAACATTCAGTACTTC,CASSLDQVNIQYF
TRBJ2-1,NA,TRBV6-5,14,NA,TGTGCCAGCAGTTACTCCCGGGTTTACAATGAGCAGTTCTTC,CASSYSRVYNEQFF
TRBJ2-3,few,TRBV7-9,14,NA,TGTGCCAGCACCCGGGAGAGTAGCACAGATACGCAGTATTTT,CASTRESSTDTQYF
TRBJ2-7,few,TRBV2,13,NA,TGTGCCAGCAGGGCAACATTCCACTACGAGCAGTACTTC,CASRATFHYEQYF
TRBJ1-1,NA,TRBV5-5,16,NA,TGTGCCAGCAGCTTGGTATATCAGGGAATGAACACTGAAGCTTTCTTT,CASSLVYQGMNTEAFF
TRBJ1-5,NA,TRBV15,17,NA,TGTGCCACCAGCAGAGATAGGGGACAAGGGGCGCGAGAGCCCCAGCATTTT,CATSRDRGQGAREPQHF
TRBJ2-7,NA,TRBV23-1,13,TRBD1,TGCGCCAGCAGTCGGGACAGTTCCTACGAGCAGTACTTC,CASSRDSSYEQYF
TRBJ2-1,NA,TRBV12-3/TRBV12-4,12,NA,TGTGCCAGCAGTGCAGGGTGGGGTGAGCAGTTCTTC,CASSAGWGEQFF
TRBJ2-7,few,TRBV11-2,14,NA,TGTGCCAGCAGCTACAAACAGAAAACCTACGAGCAGTACTTC,CASSYKQKTYEQYF
TRBJ1-5,NA,TRBV24-1,16,TRBD1,TGTGCCACCAGTGATGCTAGGGGACAGGGAGCTCAGCCCCAGCATTTT,CATSDARGQGAQPQHF
TRBJ1-1,NA,TRBV5-1,13,TRBD1,TGCGCCAGCAGCGGACAGGGGACCACTGAAGCTTTCTTT,CASSGQGTTEAFF
TRBJ2-1,NA,TRBV12-3/TRBV12-4,12,NA,TGTGCCAGCAGTCCTGAGTACAATGAGCAGTTCTTC,CASSPEYNEQFF
TRBJ1-6,NA,TRBV9,15,TRBD1,TGTGCCAGCAGCGTAGCTCCCGGACAGGATTCCCTCCTCCACTTT,CASSVAPGQDSLLHF